Listed below are T cell receptor beta chains from one sample, sequenced in a study of technical replicates of blood from a few donors. The repertoire was sequenced with immunoSEQ multiplex PCR; TCRdb's copy has only in-frame clones and lacks some. The profile shows more than 75,000 clones, 85% to 95% of them singletons. The sample consisted of T cells isolated from PBMCs. The source is a human donor in good health. The CDR3 runs from the conserved cysteine through the conserved F or W. The D gene is left open where the match is weak. Expanded clones are given a class, and other clones once, few, many or no size at all.

J	V	D	size	DNA	CDR3
TRBJ1-2	TRBV6-5	-	-	TGTGCCAGCAGTTACTCACTATTCTATGGCTACACCTTC	CASSYSLFYGYTF
TRBJ2-5	TRBV11-3	-	once	TGTGCCAGCAGCCCCTGGGACGGGGGAATCAGAGAGACCCAGTACTTC	CASSPWDGGIRETQYF
TRBJ1-3	TRBV6-6	-	-	TGTGCCAGCAGCTTATCTACCTCTGGAAACACCATATATTTT	CASSLSTSGNTIYF
TRBJ1-1	TRBV5-8	-	-	TGTGCCAGCAGCTTGGATGGGGGCGGGAGAAACACTGAAGCTTTCTTT	CASSLDGGGRNTEAFF
TRBJ2-7	TRBV2	TRBD1	-	TGTGCCAGTGCCGGGACAGGGGGCAACGAGCAGTACTTC	CASAGTGGNEQYF
TRBJ2-7	TRBV19	-	-	TGTGCCAGTAGTATGGTAGGAGTCGTCTACGAGCAGTACTTC	CASSMVGVVYEQYF
TRBJ2-1	TRBV12-5	TRBD2	-	TGTGCTAGTGGGTCCGGACTAGCGGGGGCTCTAGGGCAGTTCTTC	CASGSGLAGALGQFF
TRBJ2-1	TRBV5-4	TRBD2	-	TGTGCCAGCAGCTCAAGCGGGAGACAGTCCTACAATGAGCAGTTCTTC	CASSSSGRQSYNEQFF
TRBJ2-3	TRBV28	-	-	TGTGCCAGCTCACTAGCAATTACGGCAGATACGCAGTATTTT	CASSLAITADTQYF
TRBJ2-7	TRBV5-6	TRBD1	-	TGTGCCAGCAGCTTTGGGACAGGGGCGTACGAGCAGTACTTC	CASSFGTGAYEQYF